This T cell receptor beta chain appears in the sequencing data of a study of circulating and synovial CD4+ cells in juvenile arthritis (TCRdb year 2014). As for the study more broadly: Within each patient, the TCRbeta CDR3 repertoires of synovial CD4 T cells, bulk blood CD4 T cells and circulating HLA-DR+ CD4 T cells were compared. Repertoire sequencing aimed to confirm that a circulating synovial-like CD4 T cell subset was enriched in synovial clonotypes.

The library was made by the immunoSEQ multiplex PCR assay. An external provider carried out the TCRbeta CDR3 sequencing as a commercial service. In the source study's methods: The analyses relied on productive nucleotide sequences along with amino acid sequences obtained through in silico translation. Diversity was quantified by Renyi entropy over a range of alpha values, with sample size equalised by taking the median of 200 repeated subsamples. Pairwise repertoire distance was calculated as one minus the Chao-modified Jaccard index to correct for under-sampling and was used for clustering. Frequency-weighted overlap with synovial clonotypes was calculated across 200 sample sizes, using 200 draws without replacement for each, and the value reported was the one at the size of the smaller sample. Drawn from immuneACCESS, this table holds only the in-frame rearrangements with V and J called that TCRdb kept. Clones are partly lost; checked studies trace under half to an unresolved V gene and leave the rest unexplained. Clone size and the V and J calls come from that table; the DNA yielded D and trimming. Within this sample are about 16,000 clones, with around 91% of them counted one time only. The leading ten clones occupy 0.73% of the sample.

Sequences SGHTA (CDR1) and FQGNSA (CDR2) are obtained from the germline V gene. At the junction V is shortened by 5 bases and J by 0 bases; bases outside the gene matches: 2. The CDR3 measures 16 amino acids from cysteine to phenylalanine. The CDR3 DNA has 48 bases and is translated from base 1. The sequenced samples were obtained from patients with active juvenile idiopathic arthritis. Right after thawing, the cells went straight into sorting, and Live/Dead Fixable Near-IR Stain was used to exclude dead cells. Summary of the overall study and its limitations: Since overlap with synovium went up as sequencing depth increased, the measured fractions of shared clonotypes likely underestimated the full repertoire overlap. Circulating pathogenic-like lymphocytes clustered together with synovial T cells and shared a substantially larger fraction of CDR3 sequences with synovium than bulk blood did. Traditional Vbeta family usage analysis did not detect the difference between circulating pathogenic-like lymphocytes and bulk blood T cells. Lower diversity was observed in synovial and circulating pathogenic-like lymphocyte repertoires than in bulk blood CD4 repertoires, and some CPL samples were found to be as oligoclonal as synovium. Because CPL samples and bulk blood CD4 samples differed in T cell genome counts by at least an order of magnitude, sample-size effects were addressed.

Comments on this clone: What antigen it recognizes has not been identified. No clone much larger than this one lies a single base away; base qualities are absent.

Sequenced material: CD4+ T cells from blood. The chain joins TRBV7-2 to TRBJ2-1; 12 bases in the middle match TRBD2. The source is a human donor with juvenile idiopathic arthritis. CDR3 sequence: CASSPTSGGSYNEQFF. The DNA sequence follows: TGTGCCAGCAGCCCGACTAGCGGGGGCTCCTACAATGAGCAGTTCTTC.